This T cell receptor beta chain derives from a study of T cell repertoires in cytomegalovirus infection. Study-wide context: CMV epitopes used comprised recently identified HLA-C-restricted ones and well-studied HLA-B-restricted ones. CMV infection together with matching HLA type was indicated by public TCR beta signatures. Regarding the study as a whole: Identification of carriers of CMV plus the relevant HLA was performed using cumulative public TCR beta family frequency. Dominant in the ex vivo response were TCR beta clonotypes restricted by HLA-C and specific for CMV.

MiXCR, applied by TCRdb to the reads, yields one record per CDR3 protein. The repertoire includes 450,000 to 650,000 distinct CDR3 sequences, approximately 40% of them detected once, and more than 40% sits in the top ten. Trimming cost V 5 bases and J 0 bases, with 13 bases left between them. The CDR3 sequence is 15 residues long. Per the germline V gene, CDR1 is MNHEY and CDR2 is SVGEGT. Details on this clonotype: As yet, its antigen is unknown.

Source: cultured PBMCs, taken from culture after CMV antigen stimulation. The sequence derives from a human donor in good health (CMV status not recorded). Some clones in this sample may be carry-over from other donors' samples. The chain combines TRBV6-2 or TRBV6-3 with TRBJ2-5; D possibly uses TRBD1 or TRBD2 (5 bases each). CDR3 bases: TGTGCCAGCAGTAAGGTCGGGACCTACCAAGAGACCCAGTACTTC. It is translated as CASSKVGTYQETQYF.